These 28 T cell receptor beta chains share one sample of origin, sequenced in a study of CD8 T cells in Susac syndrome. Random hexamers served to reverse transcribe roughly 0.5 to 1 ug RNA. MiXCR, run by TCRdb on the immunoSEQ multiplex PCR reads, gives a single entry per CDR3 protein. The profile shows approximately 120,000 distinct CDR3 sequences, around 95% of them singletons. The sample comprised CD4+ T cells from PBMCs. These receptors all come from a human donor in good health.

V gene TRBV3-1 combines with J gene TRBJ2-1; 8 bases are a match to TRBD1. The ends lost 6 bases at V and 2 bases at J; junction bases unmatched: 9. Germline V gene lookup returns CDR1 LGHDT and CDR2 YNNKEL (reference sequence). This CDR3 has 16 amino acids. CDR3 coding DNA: TGTGCCAGCAGAAAGGGGGGCAGGGGGCCCTACAATGAGCAGTTCTTC. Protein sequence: CASRKGGRGPYNEQFF.

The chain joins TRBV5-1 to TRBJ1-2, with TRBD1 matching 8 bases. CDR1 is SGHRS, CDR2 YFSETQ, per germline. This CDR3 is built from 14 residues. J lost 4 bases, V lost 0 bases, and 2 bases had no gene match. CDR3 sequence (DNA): TGCGCCAGCAGCTTGGGACAGGGGTTCTATGGCTACACCTTC. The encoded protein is CASSLGQGFYGYTF.

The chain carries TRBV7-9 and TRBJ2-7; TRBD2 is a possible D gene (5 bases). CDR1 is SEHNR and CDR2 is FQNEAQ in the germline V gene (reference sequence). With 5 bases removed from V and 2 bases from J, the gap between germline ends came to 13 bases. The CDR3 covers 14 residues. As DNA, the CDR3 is TGTGCCAGCAGCCACGGGGAGAGGCCCTACGAGCAGTACTTC. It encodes CASSHGERPYEQYF. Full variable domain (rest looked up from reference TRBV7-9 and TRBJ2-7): DTGVSQNPRHKITKRGQNVTFRCDPISEHNRLYWYRQTLGQGPEFLTYFQNEAQLEKSRLLSDRFSAERPKGSFSTLEIQRTEQGDSAMYLCASSHGERPYEQYFGPGTRLTVT.

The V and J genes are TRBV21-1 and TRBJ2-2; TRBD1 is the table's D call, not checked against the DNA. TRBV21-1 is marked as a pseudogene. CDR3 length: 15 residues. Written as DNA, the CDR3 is TGTGCCAGCAGCAAAGGGGACCGCAACACCGGGGAGCTGTTTTTT. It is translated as CASSKGDRNTGELFF.

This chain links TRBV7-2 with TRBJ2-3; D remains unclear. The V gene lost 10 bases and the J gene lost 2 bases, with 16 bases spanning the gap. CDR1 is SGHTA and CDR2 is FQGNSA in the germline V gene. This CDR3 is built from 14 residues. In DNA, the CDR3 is TGTGCCACCCTGGGATCCACACACACAGATACGCAGTATTTT. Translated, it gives CATLGSTHTDTQYF.

CDR3 nucleotides: TGCGCCAGCAGCCTCCGGGCCGAAAAATCGAGGGGCTACACCTTC. Protein sequence: CASSLRAEKSRGYTF. The genes are TRBV5-1 and TRBJ1-2; D unresolved. This CDR3 has 15 amino acids. Germline V CDR1 and CDR2: SGHRS, YFSETQ. The germline V and J ends were trimmed by 4 bases and 8 bases, with 21 bases remaining between them.

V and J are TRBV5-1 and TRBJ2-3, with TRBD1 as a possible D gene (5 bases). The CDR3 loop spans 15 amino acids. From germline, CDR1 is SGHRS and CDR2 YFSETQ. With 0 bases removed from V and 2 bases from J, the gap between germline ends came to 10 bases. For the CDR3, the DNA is TGCGCCAGCAGCTTGGGATTCAGGGTCACAGATACGCAGTATTTT. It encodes CASSLGFRVTDTQYF.

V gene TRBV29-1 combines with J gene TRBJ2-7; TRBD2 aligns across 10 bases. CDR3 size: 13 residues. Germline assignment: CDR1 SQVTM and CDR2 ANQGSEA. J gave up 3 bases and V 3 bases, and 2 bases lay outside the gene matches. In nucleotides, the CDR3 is TGCAGCGTTGAGGGGACTAGCGACTACGAGCAGTACTTC. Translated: CSVEGTSDYEQYF.

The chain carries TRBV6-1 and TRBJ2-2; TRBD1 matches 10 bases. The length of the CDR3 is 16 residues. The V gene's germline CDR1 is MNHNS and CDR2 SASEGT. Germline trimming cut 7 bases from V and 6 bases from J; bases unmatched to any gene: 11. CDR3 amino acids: CASNKGWDRGSGELFF. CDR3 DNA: TGTGCCAGCAACAAAGGCTGGGACAGGGGATCCGGGGAGCTGTTTTTT.

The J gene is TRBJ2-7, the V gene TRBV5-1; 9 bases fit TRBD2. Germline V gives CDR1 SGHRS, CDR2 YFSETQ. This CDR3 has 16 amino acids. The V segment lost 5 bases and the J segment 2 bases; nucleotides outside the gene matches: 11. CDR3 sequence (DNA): TGCGCCAGCAGTTCCGACCCTAGCGGGATTGCCTACGAGCAGTACTTC. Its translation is CASSSDPSGIAYEQYF.

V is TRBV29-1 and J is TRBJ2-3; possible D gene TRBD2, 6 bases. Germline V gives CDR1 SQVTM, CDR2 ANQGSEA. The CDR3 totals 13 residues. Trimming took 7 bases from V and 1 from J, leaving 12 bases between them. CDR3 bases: TGCAGCGCCCCGGGCGGGGGCACAGATACGCAGTATTTT. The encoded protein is CSAPGGGTDTQYF.

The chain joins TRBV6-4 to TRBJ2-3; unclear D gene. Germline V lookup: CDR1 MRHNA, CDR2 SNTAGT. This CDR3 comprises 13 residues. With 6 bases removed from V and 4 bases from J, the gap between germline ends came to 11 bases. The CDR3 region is CASSPSGADTQYF. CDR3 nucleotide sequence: TGTGCCAGCAGCCCCAGTGGGGCAGATACGCAGTATTTT.

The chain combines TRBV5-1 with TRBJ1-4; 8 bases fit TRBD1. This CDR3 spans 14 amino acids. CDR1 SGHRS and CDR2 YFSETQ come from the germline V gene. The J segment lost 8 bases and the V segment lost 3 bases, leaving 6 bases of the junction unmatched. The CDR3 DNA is TGCGCCAGCAGCTCTGGGACAGGCGGCGAAAAACTGTTTTTT. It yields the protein CASSSGTGGEKLFF.

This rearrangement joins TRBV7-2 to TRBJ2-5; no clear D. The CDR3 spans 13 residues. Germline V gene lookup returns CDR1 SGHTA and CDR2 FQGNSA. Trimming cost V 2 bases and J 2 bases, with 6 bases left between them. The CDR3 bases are TGTGCCAGCAGCTTACGCACGCAAGAGACCCAGTACTTC. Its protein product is CASSLRTQETQYF. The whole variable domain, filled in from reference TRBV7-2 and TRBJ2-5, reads GAGVSQSPSNKVTEKGKDVELRCDPISGHTALYWYRQSLGQGLEFLIYFQGNSAPDKSGLPSDRFSAERTGGSVSTLTIQRTQQEDSAVYLCASSLRTQETQYFGPGTRLLVL.

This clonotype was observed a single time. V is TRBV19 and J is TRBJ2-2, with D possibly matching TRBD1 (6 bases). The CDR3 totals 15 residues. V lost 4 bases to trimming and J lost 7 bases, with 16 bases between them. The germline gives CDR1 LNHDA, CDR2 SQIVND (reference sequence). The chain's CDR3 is CASSKEDSRRGELFF. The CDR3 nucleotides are TGTGCCAGTAGTAAGGAGGACAGCCGACGCGGGGAGCTGTTTTTT.

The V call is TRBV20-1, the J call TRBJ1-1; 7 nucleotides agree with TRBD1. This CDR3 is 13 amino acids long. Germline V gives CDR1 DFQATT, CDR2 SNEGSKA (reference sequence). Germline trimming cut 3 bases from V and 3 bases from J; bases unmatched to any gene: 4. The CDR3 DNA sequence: TGCAGTGCTAGTAGGGACAGACACACTGAAGCTTTCTTT. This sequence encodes CSASRDRHTEAFF.

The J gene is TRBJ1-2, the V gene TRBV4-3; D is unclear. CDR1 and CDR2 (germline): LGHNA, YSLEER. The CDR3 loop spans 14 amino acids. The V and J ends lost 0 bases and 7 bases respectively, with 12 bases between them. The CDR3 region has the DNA TGCGCCAGCAGCCAAGAAGTCGGGCTTCTTGGCTACACCTTC. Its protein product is CASSQEVGLLGYTF.

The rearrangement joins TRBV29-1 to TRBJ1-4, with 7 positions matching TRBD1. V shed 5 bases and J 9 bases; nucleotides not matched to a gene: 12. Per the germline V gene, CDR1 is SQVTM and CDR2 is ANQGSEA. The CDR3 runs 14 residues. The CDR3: CSVSEGGRGKKLFF. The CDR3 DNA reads TGCAGCGTTTCGGAAGGGGGCCGAGGTAAAAAACTGTTTTTT.

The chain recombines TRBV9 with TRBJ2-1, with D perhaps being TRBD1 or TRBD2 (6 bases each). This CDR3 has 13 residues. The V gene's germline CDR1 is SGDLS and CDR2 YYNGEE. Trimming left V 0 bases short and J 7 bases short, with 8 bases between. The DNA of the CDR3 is TGTGCCAGCAGCGTAGGGAGGGGGAATGAGCAGTTCTTC. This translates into CASSVGRGNEQFF. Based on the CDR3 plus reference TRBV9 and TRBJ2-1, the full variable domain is DSGVTQTPKHLITATGQRVTLRCSPRSGDLSVYWYQQSLDQGLQFLIQYYNGEERAKGNILERFSAQQFPDLHSELNLSSLELGDSALYFCASSVGRGNEQFFGPGTRLTVL.

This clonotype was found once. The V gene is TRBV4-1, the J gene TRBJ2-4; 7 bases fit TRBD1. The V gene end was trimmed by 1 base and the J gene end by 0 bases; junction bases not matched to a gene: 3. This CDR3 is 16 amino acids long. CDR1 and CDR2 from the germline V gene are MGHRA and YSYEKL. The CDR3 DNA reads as TGCGCCAGCAGCCAAGTGGGACAGCTAGCCAAAAACATTCAGTACTTC. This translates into CASSQVGQLAKNIQYF.

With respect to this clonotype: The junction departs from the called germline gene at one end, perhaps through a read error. CDR3 nucleotides: TGCAGTGCTAAACCCGGTGGGGCAAAAACCATTCAGTACTTC. It codes for CSAKPGGAKTIQYF. The V gene is TRBV20-1, the J gene TRBJ2-4; TRBD1 is a possible D gene (5 bases). Per the germline V gene, CDR1 is DFQATT and CDR2 is SNEGSKA (reference sequence). The length of the CDR3 is 14 residues.

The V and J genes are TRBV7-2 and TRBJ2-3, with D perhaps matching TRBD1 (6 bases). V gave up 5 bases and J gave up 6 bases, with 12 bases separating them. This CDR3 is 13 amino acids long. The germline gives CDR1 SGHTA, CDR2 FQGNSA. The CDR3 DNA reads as TGTGCCAGCAGCCACACAGGGCCGGATACGCAGTATTTT. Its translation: CASSHTGPDTQYF.

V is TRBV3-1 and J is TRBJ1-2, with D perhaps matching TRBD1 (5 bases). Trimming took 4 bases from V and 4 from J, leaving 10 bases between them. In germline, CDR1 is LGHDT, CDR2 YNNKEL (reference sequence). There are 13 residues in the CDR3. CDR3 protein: CASSLTGSYGYTF. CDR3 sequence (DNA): TGTGCCAGCAGCCTCACAGGAAGCTATGGCTACACCTTC. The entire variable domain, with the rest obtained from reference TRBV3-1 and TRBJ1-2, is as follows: DTAVSQTPKYLVTQMGNDKSIKCEQNLGHDTMYWYKQDSKKFLKIMFSYNNKELIINETVPNRFSPKSPDKAHLNLHINSLELGDSAVYFCASSLTGSYGYTFGSGTRLTVV.

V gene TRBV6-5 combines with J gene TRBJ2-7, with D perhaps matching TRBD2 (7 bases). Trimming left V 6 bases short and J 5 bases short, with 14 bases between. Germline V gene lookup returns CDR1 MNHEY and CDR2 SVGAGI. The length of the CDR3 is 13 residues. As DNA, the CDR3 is TGTGCCAGCAGCCTACGGGGGGCCCACGAGCAGTACTTC. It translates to CASSLRGAHEQYF.

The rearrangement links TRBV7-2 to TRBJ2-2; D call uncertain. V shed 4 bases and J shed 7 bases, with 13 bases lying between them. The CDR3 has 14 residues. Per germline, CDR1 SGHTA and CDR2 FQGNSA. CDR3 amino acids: CASSSFGAYGELFF. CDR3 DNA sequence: TGTGCCAGCAGCTCCTTTGGAGCGTACGGGGAGCTGTTTTTT.

CDR3 in amino acids: CASSLDSPGVNTEAFF. In nucleotides, the CDR3 is TGCGCCAGCAGCTTGGATTCGCCAGGGGTGAACACTGAAGCTTTCTTT. V gene TRBV5-1 combines with J gene TRBJ1-1; TRBD1 is a possible D gene (6 bases). The V gene lost 0 bases and the J gene lost 0 bases, with 12 bases spanning the gap. There are 16 residues in the CDR3. Germline V CDR1 and CDR2: SGHRS, YFSETQ.

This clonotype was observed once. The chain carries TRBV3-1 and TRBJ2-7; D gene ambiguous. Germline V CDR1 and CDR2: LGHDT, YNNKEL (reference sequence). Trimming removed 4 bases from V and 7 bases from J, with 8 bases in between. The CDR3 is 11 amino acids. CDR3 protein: CASSLSGEQYF. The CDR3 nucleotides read TGTGCCAGCAGCCTTTCCGGGGAGCAGTACTTC.

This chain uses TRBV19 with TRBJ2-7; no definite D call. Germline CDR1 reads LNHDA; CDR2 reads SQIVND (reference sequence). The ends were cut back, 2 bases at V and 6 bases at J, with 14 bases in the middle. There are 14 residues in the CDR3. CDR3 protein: CASSILPPTSEQYF. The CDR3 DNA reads TGTGCCAGTAGTATATTACCCCCTACGAGCGAGCAGTACTTC.